The text below deals with one T cell receptor beta chain. Its specificity is unknown. Preparation of the TCRbeta library was carried out with unique molecular identifiers. TCRdb itself ran the PCR reads through MiXCR, one entry per CDR3 protein. This table holds fewer than 700,000 distinct CDR3 sequences, around 13% found once. This sample is part of a study of T-cell reconstitution after alpha-beta-depleted transplantation in children. Study results and limitations: From newly produced T cells came most of the T-cell counts and diversity one year after transplant. About two months after transplant, alpha-beta T cells reportedly came from several hundred expanded graft clones. Elevated TCRbeta diversity at day 60 was traced, in some patients, to surviving recipient T cells and thymic progenitors.

Germline-derived CDR1 and CDR2 are MGHDK and SYGVNS. This CDR3 spans 16 amino acids. Trimming pared 3 bases from V and 1 base from J, leaving 10 bases between. J is TRBJ2-6 and V is TRBV25-1; maybe TRBD1 (6 bases). The specimen was PBMCs, mostly from graft donor cells, collected 360 days after TCRalphabeta/CD19-depleted stem cell transplant. The TCR was taken from a male patient younger than 18 who had a stem cell transplant for acute myeloid leukemia, so the T cells may come from the graft donor. The CDR3 sequence: CASSDLRGSGANVLTF. For the CDR3, the DNA is TGTGCCAGCAGTGATCTCAGGGGATCTGGGGCCAACGTCCTGACTTTC.